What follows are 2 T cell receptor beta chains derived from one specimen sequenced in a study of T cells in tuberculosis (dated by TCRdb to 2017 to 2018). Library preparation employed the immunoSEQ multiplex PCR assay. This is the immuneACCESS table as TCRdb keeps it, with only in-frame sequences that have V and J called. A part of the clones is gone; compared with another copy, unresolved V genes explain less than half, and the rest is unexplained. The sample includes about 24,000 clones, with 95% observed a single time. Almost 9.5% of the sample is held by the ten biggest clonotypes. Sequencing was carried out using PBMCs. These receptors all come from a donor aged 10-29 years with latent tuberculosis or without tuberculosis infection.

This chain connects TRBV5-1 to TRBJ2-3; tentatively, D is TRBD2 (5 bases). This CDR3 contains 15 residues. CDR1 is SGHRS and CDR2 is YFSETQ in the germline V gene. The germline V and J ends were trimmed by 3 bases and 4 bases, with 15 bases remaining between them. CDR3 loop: CASSYNSRGPDTQYF. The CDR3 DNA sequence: TGCGCCAGCAGCTACAATAGCCGAGGGCCAGATACGCAGTATTTT.

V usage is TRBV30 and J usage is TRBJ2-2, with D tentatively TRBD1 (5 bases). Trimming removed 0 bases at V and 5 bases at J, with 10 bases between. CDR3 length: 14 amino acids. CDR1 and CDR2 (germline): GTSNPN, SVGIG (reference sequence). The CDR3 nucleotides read TGTGCCTGGAGTGTGATTAGGGGAACCGGGGAGCTGTTTTTT. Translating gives CAWSVIRGTGELFF.